These T cell receptor beta chains were read from a single sample in a study of molecular identifiers for immune sequencing clone quantification. Each CDR3 protein gets one entry after TCRdb re-called the PCR reads with MiXCR. The data contain around 320,000 distinct CDR3 sequences, roughly 24% of them singletons. The source material was naive CD8+ T cells from blood, with Jurkat cell RNA spiked in. These receptor sequences come from a human donor in good health. Some libraries in this study had Jurkat cell RNA spiked in. Both conserved end residues are part of each CDR3. Fields, in order: clone size, V gene, CDR3 protein. For some rows the clone size is stated as once, few or many, or as a class when expanded; others skip it.

many,TRBV27,CASSWGAPQVADTQYF
.,TRBV12-3/TRBV12-4,CASSQTPSGRIDEQFF
many,TRBV28,CASSPIAEPVYNEQFF
.,TRBV27,CASSLGVAGRTDTQYF
.,TRBV9,CASFRTGRDEQYF
few,TRBV7-8,CASIKRTGTSGGARTTDTQYF
few,TRBV20-1,CSARDPLEQRGSYEQYF
many,TRBV5-6,CASSAGQGYSGANVLTF
many,TRBV14,CASCSGDYEQYF
few,TRBV15,CATSRSGQGPSYEQYF
.,TRBV29-1,CSVEEAGGGYEQYF
few,TRBV7-9,CASSLEGSRETQYF
many,TRBV4-1,CASSQDHGEQPQHF
.,TRBV28,CASSDRAAGELFF
.,TRBV7-9,CASNPGGEKLFF
few,TRBV29-1,CSVVSSTDYGYTF
.,TRBV5-3,CASSLRGLSGNAIYF
few,TRBV13,CASSQGTGAFF
.,TRBV27,CASSWGGGPSPVAQYF
.,TRBV30,CAWYFKLTDTQYF
few,TRBV7-9,CASSLVGVDTQYF
.,TRBV27,CASRATGNSYEQYF
few,TRBV5-1,CASSSGRGPPIQETQYF
.,TRBV27,CASSLSGEKLFF
many,TRBV19,CASSIGTRSTYEQYF
.,TRBV19,CASSPRTATNEKLFF
many,TRBV23-1,CASRPRGSNTGELFF
many,TRBV6-1,CASSDGPRRVGEQYF
few,TRBV5-5,CASSLSSGFAKNIQYF
few,TRBV6-2/TRBV6-3,CASSNTGGGLIYEQYF
many,TRBV7-6,CASSPGPGRYQPQHF
.,TRBV10-3,CATRGTGETQYF
few,TRBV30,CAWSDSAGNEQFF
.,TRBV10-3,CAISESVSSNTEAFF
.,TRBV29-1,CSALWGPDTQYF
many,TRBV6-6,CASGGTGASYEQYF
few,TRBV12-3/TRBV12-4,CASSRGQGASYEQYF